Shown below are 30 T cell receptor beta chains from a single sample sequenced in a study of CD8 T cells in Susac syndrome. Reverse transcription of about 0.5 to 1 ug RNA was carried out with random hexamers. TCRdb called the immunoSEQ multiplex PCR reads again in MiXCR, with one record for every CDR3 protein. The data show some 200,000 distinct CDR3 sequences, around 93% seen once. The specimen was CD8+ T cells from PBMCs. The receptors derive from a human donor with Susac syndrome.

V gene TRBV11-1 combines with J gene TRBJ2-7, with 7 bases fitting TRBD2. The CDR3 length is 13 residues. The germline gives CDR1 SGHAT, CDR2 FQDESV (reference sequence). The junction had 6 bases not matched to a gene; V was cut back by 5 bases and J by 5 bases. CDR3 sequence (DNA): TGTGCCAGCAGCGGGGCCAGCGGGAACGAGCAGTACTTC. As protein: CASSGASGNEQYF.

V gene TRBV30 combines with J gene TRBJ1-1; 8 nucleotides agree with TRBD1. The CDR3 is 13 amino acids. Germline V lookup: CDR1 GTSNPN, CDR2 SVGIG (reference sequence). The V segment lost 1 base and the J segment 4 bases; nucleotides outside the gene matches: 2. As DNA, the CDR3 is TGTGCCTGGAGTGGTACAGGGGGCACTGAAGCTTTCTTT. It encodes CAWSGTGGTEAFF.

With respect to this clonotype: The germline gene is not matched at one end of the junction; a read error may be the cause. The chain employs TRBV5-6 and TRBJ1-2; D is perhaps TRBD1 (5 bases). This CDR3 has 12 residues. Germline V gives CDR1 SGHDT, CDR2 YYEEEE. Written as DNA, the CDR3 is TGTGCCAGCAGACCCGGGACTGGAGGCTACACCTTT. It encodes CASRPGTGGYTF.

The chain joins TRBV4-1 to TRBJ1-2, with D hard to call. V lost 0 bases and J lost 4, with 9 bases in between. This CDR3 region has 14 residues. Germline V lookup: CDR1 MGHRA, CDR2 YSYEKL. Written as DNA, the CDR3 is TGCGCCAGCAGCCAAGAGTCAGCAGGCTATGGCTACACCTTC. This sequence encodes CASSQESAGYGYTF.

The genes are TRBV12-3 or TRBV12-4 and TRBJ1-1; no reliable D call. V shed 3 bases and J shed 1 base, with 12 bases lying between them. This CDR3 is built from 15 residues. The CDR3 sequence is CASSLSAIGNTEAFF. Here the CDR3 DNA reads TGTGCCAGCAGTTTGTCCGCTATCGGGAACACTGAAGCTTTCTTT.

The CDR3 sequence is CASSHLAGGLADTQYF. CDR3 nucleotides: TGTGCCAGCAGCCACCTAGCGGGAGGACTTGCAGATACGCAGTATTTT. The chain links TRBV3-1 to TRBJ2-3, with 11 bases matching TRBD2. This CDR3 region has 16 residues. After removal of 3 bases from V and 4 bases from J, the junction contained 6 bases not matched to a gene. Germline V gene data show CDR1 as LGHDT and CDR2 as YNNKEL (reference sequence).

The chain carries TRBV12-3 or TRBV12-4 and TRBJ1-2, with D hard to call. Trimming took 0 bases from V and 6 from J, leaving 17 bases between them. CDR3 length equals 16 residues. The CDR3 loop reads CASSLAYGGRRDGYTF. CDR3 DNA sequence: TGTGCCAGCAGTTTAGCCTACGGAGGACGGAGGGATGGCTACACCTTC.

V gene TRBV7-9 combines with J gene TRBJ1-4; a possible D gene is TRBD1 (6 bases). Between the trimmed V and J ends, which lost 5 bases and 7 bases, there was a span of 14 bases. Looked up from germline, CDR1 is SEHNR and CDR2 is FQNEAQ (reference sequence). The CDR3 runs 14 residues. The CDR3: CASSARTDGEKLFF. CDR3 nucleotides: TGTGCCAGCAGCGCCCGGACAGATGGTGAAAAACTGTTTTTT.

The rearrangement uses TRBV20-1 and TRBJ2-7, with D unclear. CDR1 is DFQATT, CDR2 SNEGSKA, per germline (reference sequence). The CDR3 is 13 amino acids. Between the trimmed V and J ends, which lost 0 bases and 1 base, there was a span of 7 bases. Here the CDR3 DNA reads TGCAGTGCTAGAGATTTCGGGTCCTACGAGCAGTACTTC. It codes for CSARDFGSYEQYF.

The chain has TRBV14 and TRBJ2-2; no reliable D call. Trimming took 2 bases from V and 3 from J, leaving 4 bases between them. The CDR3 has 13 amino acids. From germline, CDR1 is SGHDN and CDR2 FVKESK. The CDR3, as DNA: TGTGCCAGCAGCCAATCTGACACCGGGGAGCTGTTTTTT. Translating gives CASSQSDTGELFF.

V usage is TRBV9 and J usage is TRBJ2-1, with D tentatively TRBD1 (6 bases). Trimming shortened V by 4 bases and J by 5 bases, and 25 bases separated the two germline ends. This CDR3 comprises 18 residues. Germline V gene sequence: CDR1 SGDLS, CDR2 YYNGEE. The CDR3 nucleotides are TGTGCCAGCAGCCTCCAAGGACAGCCTGGCCTTCTAAACAATGAGCAGTTCTTC. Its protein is CASSLQGQPGLLNNEQFF.

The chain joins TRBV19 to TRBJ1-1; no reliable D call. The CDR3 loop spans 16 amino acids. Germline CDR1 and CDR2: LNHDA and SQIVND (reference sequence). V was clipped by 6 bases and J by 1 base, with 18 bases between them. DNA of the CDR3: TGTGCCAGTAGACCTCGGTCGATGGCGACGAACACTGAAGCTTTCTTT. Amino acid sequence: CASRPRSMATNTEAFF. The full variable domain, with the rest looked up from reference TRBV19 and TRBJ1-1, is DGGITQSPKYLFRKEGQNVTLSCEQNLNHDAMYWYRQDPGQGLRLIYYSQIVNDFQKGDIAEGYSVSREKKESFPLTVTSAQKNPTAFYLCASRPRSMATNTEAFFGQGTRLTVV.

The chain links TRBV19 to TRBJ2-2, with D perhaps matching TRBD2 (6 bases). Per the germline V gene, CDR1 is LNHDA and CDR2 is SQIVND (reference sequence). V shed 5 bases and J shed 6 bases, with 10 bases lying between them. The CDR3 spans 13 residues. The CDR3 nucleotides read TGTGCCAGTAGTCAGGGAGGAGCCGGGGAGCTGTTTTTT. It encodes CASSQGGAGELFF.

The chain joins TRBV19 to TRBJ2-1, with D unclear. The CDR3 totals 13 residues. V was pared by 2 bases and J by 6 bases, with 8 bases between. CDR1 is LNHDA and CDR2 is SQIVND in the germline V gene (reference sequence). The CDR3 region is CASSISPSNEQFF. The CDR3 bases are TGTGCCAGTAGTATATCACCGTCCAATGAGCAGTTCTTC.

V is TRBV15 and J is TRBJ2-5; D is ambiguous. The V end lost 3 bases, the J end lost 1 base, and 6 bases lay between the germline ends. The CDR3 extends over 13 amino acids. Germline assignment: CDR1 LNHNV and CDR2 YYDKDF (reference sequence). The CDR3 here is CATSSLSQETQYF. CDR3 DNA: TGTGCCACCAGCAGTCTCTCCCAAGAGACCCAGTACTTC.

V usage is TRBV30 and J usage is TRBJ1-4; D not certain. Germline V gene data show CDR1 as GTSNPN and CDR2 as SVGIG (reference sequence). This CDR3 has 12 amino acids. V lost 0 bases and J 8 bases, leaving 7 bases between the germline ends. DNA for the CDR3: TGTGCCTGGAGTGTACGCCGAGAAAAACTGTTTTTT. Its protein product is CAWSVRREKLFF.

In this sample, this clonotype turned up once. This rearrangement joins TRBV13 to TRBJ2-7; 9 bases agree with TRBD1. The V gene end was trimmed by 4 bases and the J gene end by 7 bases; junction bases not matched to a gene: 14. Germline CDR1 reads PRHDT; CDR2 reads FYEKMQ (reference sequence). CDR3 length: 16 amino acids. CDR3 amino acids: CASSSLGDRAYREQYF. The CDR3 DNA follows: TGTGCCAGCAGCTCTTTGGGGGACAGGGCTTACCGGGAGCAGTACTTC. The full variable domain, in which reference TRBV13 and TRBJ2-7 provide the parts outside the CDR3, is AAGVIQSPRHLIKEKRETATLKCYPIPRHDTVYWYQQGPGQDPQFLISFYEKMQSDKGSIPDRFSAQQFSDYHSELNMSSLELGDSALYFCASSSLGDRAYREQYFGPGTRLTVT.

The DNA for the CDR3 is TGTGCCACCGGTCAGGGAATCTCTGGGGCCAACGTCCTGACTTTC. Translated, it gives CATGQGISGANVLTF. The genes are TRBV15 and TRBJ2-6; TRBD1 might be the D (5 bases). V was clipped by 8 bases and J by 0 bases, with 11 bases between them. The CDR3 is 15 amino acids. CDR1 is LNHNV and CDR2 is YYDKDF in the germline V gene (reference sequence).

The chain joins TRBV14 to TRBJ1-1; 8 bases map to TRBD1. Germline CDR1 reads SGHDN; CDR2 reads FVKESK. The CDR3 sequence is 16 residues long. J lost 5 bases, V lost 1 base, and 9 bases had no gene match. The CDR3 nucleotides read TGTGCCAGCAGCCAAGTTCAGGGGGCGGATCGTACTGAAGCTTTCTTT. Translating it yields CASSQVQGADRTEAFF.

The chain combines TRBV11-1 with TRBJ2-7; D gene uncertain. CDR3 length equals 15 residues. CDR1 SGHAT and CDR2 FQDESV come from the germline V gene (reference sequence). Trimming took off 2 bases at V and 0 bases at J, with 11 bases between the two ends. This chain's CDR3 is CASSLSYRSSYEQYF. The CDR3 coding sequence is TGTGCCAGCAGCTTAAGTTATCGGAGCTCCTACGAGCAGTACTTC.

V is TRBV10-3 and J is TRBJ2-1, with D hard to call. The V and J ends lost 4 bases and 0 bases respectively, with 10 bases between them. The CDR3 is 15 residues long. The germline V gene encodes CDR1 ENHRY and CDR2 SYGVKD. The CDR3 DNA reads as TGTGCCATCAGTGTGGGTCAGAGCTCCTACAATGAGCAGTTCTTC. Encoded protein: CAISVGQSSYNEQFF.

CDR3 nucleotide sequence: TGTGCCAGCAGCTCGGGACTAGCGGGAGGATTGGATGAGCAGTTCTTC. Translating it yields CASSSGLAGGLDEQFF. The rearrangement joins TRBV11-2 to TRBJ2-1; 15 positions match TRBD2. Looked up from germline, CDR1 is SGHAT and CDR2 is FQNNGV. The trim removed 4 bases at V and 8 bases at J, leaving 6 bases unmatched. This CDR3 spans 16 amino acids.

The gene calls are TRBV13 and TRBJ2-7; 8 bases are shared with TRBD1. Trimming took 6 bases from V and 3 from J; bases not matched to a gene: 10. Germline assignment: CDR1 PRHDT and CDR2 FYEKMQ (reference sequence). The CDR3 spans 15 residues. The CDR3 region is CASSPPGTGNYEQYF. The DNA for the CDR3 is TGTGCCAGCAGTCCCCCCGGGACAGGTAACTACGAGCAGTACTTC.

CDR3 loop: CASSTSGTEYIQYF. CDR3 in DNA: TGTGCCAGCAGCACATCCGGGACAGAGTACATTCAGTACTTC. The rearrangement joins TRBV7-9 to TRBJ2-4, with 7 bases that match TRBD1. The CDR3 consists of 14 residues. Germline assignment: CDR1 SEHNR and CDR2 FQNEAQ (reference sequence). With V trimmed by 5 bases and J by 8 bases, 9 bases remained unmatched.

The chain's CDR3 is CASSPGGAPYGYTF. CDR3 DNA sequence: TGTGCCAGCAGCCCCGGGGGGGCACCCTATGGCTACACCTTC. The chain employs TRBV7-6 and TRBJ1-2; D might be TRBD1 (6 bases). The CDR3 sequence is 14 residues long. Germline V gives CDR1 SGHVS, CDR2 FNYEAQ. Trimming pared 5 bases from V and 4 bases from J, leaving 14 bases between. The full variable domain, completed using reference TRBV7-6 and TRBJ1-2, is GAGVSQSPRYKVTKRGQDVALRCDPISGHVSLYWYRQALGQGPEFLTYFNYEAQQDKSGLPNDRFSAERPEGSISTLTIQRTEQRDSAMYRCASSPGGAPYGYTFGSGTRLTVV.

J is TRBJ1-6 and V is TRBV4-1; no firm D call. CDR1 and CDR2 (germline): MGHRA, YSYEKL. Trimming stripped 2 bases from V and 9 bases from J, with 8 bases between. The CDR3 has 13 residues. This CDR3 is CASSQLMPSPLHF. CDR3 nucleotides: TGCGCCAGCAGCCAACTGATGCCTTCACCCCTCCACTTT.

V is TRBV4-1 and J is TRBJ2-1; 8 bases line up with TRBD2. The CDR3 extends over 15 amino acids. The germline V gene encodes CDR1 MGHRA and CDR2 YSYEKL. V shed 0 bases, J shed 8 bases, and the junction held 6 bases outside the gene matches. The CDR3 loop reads CASSQERTSFDEQFF. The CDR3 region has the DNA TGCGCCAGCAGCCAAGAACGGACTAGCTTTGATGAGCAGTTCTTC.

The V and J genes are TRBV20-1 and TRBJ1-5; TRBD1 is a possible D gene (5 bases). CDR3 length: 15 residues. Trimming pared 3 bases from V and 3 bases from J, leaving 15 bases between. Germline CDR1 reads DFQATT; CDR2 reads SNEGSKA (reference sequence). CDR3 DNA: TGCAGTGCTAGCGACAGAAATTCATTCAATCAGCCCCAGCATTTT. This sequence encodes CSASDRNSFNQPQHF.

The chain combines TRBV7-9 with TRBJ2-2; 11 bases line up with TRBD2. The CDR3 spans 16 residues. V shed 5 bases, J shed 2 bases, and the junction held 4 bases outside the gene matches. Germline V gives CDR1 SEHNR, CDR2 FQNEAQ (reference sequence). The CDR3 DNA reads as TGTGCCAGCAGCGAAACTAGCGGGAGAAACACCGGGGAGCTGTTTTTT. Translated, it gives CASSETSGRNTGELFF.

CDR3: CASSPLQGLPISTDTQYF. The CDR3, as DNA: TGTGCCAGCAGCCCACTACAGGGGTTGCCTATTAGCACAGATACGCAGTATTTT. The gene calls are TRBV7-9 and TRBJ2-3, with 7 positions matching TRBD1. V was clipped by 5 bases and J by 0 bases; unmatched bases: 14. CDR1 SEHNR and CDR2 FQNEAQ come from the germline V gene (reference sequence). This CDR3 region has 18 residues.